A selection of T cell receptor beta chains follows, all from one sample in a study of T cells in Graves' hyperthyroidism and ophthalmopathy. TCRdb reprocessed the multiplex PCR reads with MiXCR, giving one entry per CDR3 protein. This sample yields 450,000 to 650,000 distinct CDR3 sequences, of which approximately 15% are seen a single time; less than 9% belongs to the top ten. Material: blood. These receptors all stem from a woman aged 18-30 years with Graves' ophthalmopathy. CDR3s include the opening cysteine and the closing phenylalanine or tryptophan. D genes are given only for firm matches. Clone size appears in some rows only: once, few, many, or a class for an expanded clone.

d_gene	v_gene	abundance	j_gene	CDR3nt	CDR3aa
-	TRBV29-1	few	TRBJ2-2	TGCAGCGTTGTTGGGGAAACCGGGGAGCTGTTTTTT	CSVVGETGELFF
-	TRBV28	many	TRBJ1-4	TGTGCCTGGGGGGGATCAACTAATGAAAAACTGTTTTTT	CAWGGSTNEKLFF
TRBD1	TRBV19	many	TRBJ1-2	TGTGCCAGTGGGTCCGGGACAGAGTATGGCTACACCTTC	CASGSGTEYGYTF
-	TRBV3-1	-	TRBJ2-1	TGTGCCAGCAGCCAAGAGCTTAGTTCAATGGCCTACAATGAGCAGTTCTTC	CASSQELSSMAYNEQFF
-	TRBV4-1	-	TRBJ1-2	TGCGCCAGCAGCCAGCCCAGAGGCGGAGTAAACTATGGCTACACCTTC	CASSQPRGGVNYGYTF
TRBD2	TRBV13	many	TRBJ2-1	TGTGCCAGCAGTTCTCGGACTAGCCGGTATTACAATGAGCAGTTCTTC	CASSSRTSRYYNEQFF
-	TRBV20-1	many	TRBJ1-1	TGCAGTGCTAGAGCAGGGAACACTGAAGCTTTCTTT	CSARAGNTEAFF
TRBD2	TRBV28	many	TRBJ2-7	TGTGCCAGCAAGGGAGGGGACGGGTACGAGCAGTACTTC	CASKGGDGYEQYF
-	TRBV7-3	many	TRBJ2-3	TGTGCCAGCAGCTTTTCGAAAGACACAGATACGCAGTATTTT	CASSFSKDTDTQYF
-	TRBV20-1	-	TRBJ2-2	TGCAGTGCTAGAGATCCGGTTCGGCCGGGACTCCAGAACACCGGGGAGCTGTTTTTT	CSARDPVRPGLQNTGELFF
TRBD1	TRBV7-8	many	TRBJ1-5	TGTGCCAGCAGACCTCGGGACAGTAATCAGCCCCAGCATTTT	CASRPRDSNQPQHF
TRBD2	TRBV2	-	TRBJ2-1	TGTGCCAGCAGTCCGGGACTAGCGGGAGAATCAGAGCAGTTCTTC	CASSPGLAGESEQFF
-	TRBV7-9	many	TRBJ2-3	TGTGCCATCCACTTTAGCGCTCCTAGCACAGATACGCAGTATTTT	CAIHFSAPSTDTQYF
-	TRBV12-3/TRBV12-4	many	TRBJ1-2	TGTGCCAGCAGTTTCTCCAATTACTATGGCTACACCTTC	CASSFSNYYGYTF
-	TRBV12-3/TRBV12-4	many	TRBJ2-3	TGTGCCAGCATTCCGGGACTCTACACAGATACGCAGTATTTT	CASIPGLYTDTQYF
-	TRBV7-6	many	TRBJ2-2	TGTGCCAGCAGCTTGGTTGGCAGTGGTAACACCGGGGAGCTGTTTTTT	CASSLVGSGNTGELFF
TRBD2	TRBV9	many	TRBJ2-2	TGTGCCAGCAGCGCCCCGGGGCGGGAGGCCACCGGGGAGCTGTTTTTT	CASSAPGREATGELFF
-	TRBV13	-	TRBJ1-4	TGTGCCAGCAGGGTATACTCAACTAATGAAAAACTGTTTTTT	CASRVYSTNEKLFF
-	TRBV2	many	TRBJ2-1	TGTGCCAGCAGTGGTTCAGGTCCCTACAATGAGCAGTTCTTC	CASSGSGPYNEQFF
-	TRBV10-2	few	TRBJ2-1	TGCGCCAGCAGTGTGGGTGTGGCGGGCAATGAGCAGTTCTTC	CASSVGVAGNEQFF
-	TRBV28	many	TRBJ2-1	TGTGCCAGCAGTTTATCTACGGGAGAGGTTGGGAATGAGCAGTTCTTC	CASSLSTGEVGNEQFF
TRBD2	TRBV27	many	TRBJ2-2	TGTGCCAGCACCATACAAGGGACTAGCGGGAGAACCGGGGAGCTGTTTTTT	CASTIQGTSGRTGELFF
-	TRBV29-1	few	TRBJ1-3	TGCAGCGTTGACAGCTCTGGAAACACCATATATTTT	CSVDSSGNTIYF
-	TRBV19	-	TRBJ1-6	TGTGCCAGTAGTATCCGGGCCGTGAATTCACCCCTCCACTTT	CASSIRAVNSPLHF
TRBD2	TRBV20-1	many	TRBJ2-3	TGCAGTGCTCCCCGTTCAGCGGGAGTAGAAGATACGCAGTATTTT	CSAPRSAGVEDTQYF
-	TRBV27	many	TRBJ2-5	TGTGCCAGCAGTTTAAGTATACGGGGGCAAGAGACCCAGTACTTC	CASSLSIRGQETQYF
TRBD1	TRBV12-3/TRBV12-4	many	TRBJ1-5	TGTGCCAGCAGTTTTTGGACAGGGGGGTCCAATCAGCCCCAGCATTTT	CASSFWTGGSNQPQHF
-	TRBV6-2/TRBV6-3	few	TRBJ1-2	TGTGCCAGCAGTCCCAACTATGGCTACGCCTTC	CASSPNYGYAF
-	TRBV5-1	many	TRBJ2-6	TGCGCCAGCAGTCGGACAGATCCTTCTGGGGCCAACGTCCTGACTTTC	CASSRTDPSGANVLTF
-	TRBV9	many	TRBJ2-7	TGTGCCAGCAGCGTAGATGGACGCTCCTACGAGCAGTACTTC	CASSVDGRSYEQYF
TRBD1	TRBV6-1	many	TRBJ2-7	TGTGCCAGCAGTGTATGGAGTCCGGGACAGGGGGCGTATGAGCAGTACTTC	CASSVWSPGQGAYEQYF
TRBD1	TRBV10-3	-	TRBJ1-4	TGTGCCATCAGTGACGCTGGACAGGGAAGAGAAAAACTGTTTTTT	CAISDAGQGREKLFF
TRBD2	TRBV20-1	many	TRBJ2-7	TGCAGTGCTAGCGGGACTAGCGGCGAGCAGTACTTC	CSASGTSGEQYF
TRBD1	TRBV4-1	-	TRBJ1-2	TGCGCCAGCTCCGGACAGGGCATTTATGGCTACACCTTC	CASSGQGIYGYTF
-	TRBV7-9	-	TRBJ1-2	TGTGCCAGCAGCCCCCCGTCAGGGCAGTTAAACTATGGCTACACCTTC	CASSPPSGQLNYGYTF
-	TRBV12-3/TRBV12-4	many	TRBJ2-1	TGTGCCAGCAGCCAGGACAGCTCCTACAATGAGCAGTTCTTC	CASSQDSSYNEQFF
-	TRBV28	many	TRBJ2-5	TGTGCCAGCAGTTTAGTAAGGGCAGGTCAAGAGACCCAGTACTTC	CASSLVRAGQETQYF
-	TRBV7-3	-	TRBJ2-7	TGTGCCAGCAGCTCGTACAAGGCTGGGTCCTACGAGCAGTACTTC	CASSSYKAGSYEQYF
-	TRBV11-2	many	TRBJ2-7	TGTGCCAGCAGCTTAGTCGAGCAGTACTTC	CASSLVEQYF
-	TRBV7-2	many	TRBJ1-5	TGTGCCAGCAGCGACGTGGAGAGCAATCAGCCCCAGCATTTT	CASSDVESNQPQHF
-	TRBV12-3/TRBV12-4	-	TRBJ1-1	TGTGCCAGCAGCCCCGTGGAGTTGAACACTGAAGCTTCCTTT	CASSPVELNTEASF
TRBD1	TRBV19	few	TRBJ1-1	TGTGCCAGTAGTATGAACAGGGGCGCTGAAGCTTTCTTT	CASSMNRGAEAFF
-	TRBV20-1	many	TRBJ2-1	TGCAGTGCTAGTGACGGGAGAGGGCCGAGTGGGGGCAATGAGCAGTTCTTC	CSASDGRGPSGGNEQFF